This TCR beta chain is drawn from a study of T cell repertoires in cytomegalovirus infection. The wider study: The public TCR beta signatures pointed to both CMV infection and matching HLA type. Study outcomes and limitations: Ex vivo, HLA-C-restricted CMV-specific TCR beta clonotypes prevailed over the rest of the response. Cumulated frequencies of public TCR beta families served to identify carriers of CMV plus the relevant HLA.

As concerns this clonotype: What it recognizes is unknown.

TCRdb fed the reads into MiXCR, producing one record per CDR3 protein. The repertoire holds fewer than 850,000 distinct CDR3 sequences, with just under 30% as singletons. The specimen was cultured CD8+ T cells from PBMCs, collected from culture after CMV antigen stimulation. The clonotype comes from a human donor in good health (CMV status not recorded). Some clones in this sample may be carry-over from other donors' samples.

As DNA, the CDR3 is TGTGCCAGCAGCCACCTCGGGCAGGGGAGCAATCAGCCCCAGCATTTT. Protein sequence: CASSHLGQGSNQPQHF. The chain recombines TRBV7-9 with TRBJ1-5; tentatively, D is TRBD1 (6 bases). The V gene lost 5 bases and the J gene lost 1 base, with 15 bases spanning the gap. The germline gives CDR1 SEHNR, CDR2 FQNEAQ (reference sequence). The CDR3 extends over 16 amino acids.